Following are 14 T cell receptor beta chains from one sample sequenced in a study of T cells in Graves' hyperthyroidism and ophthalmopathy. Authors of the study amplified TCR beta CDR3 regions from RNA transcripts. With the HTBI primer set, the TCR CDR3 went through a first round of RT-PCR. TCRdb passed the multiplex PCR reads through MiXCR, listing each CDR3 protein once. The sample includes a few hundred thousand distinct CDR3 sequences, 15% to 18% of them seen just once. The sample comprised blood. These receptors were obtained from a woman aged 25-40 years with Graves' hyperthyroidism.

This clonotype was seen ten or more times. V gene TRBV7-9 combines with J gene TRBJ2-1, with 7 bases fitting TRBD2. The J segment lost 8 bases and the V segment lost 1 base, leaving 8 bases of the junction unmatched. The V gene's germline CDR1 is SEHNR and CDR2 FQNEAQ (reference sequence). This CDR3 is 15 amino acids long. The CDR3 spells CASSLDGRIFDEQFF. The DNA of the CDR3 is TGTGCCAGCAGCTTAGACGGGAGGATCTTCGATGAGCAGTTCTTC.

The rearrangement joins TRBV7-2 to TRBJ2-1, with 11 bases that match TRBD2. The CDR3 runs to 14 residues. Germline CDR1 reads SGHTA; CDR2 reads FQGNSA. J lost 6 bases, V lost 6 bases, and 4 bases had no gene match. CDR3 coding DNA: TGTGCCAGCAGACTTACTAGCGGGAGCAATGAGCAGTTCTTC. Translating gives CASRLTSGSNEQFF.

This clonotype was detected only a few times. The chain links TRBV10-3 to TRBJ2-7; 7 bases line up with TRBD1. V was clipped by 6 bases and J by 2 bases; unmatched bases: 7. Germline V gives CDR1 ENHRY, CDR2 SYGVKD. The CDR3 length is 14 residues. The CDR3 bases are TGTGCCATCAGCGGGACAGCTCTCCCCTACGAGCAGTACTTC. Protein: CAISGTALPYEQYF.

The chain is built from TRBV19 and TRBJ1-1, with a weak D call TRBD1 (6 bases). With 3 bases removed from V and 4 bases from J, the gap between germline ends came to 24 bases. The germline CDR1 and CDR2 sequences are LNHDA and SQIVND (reference sequence). This CDR3 region has 18 residues. CDR3 bases: TGTGCCAGTAGTATCAATATGTTTTCGAGGGGGAGACTCACTGAAGCTTTCTTT. Amino acid sequence: CASSINMFSRGRLTEAFF.

This clonotype came up many times. The J gene is TRBJ1-1, the V gene TRBV18; possible D gene TRBD1, 5 bases. Trimming cost V 2 bases and J 3 bases, with 7 bases left between them. This CDR3 is built from 13 residues. Germline loops: CDR1 KGHSH, CDR2 LQKENI. The CDR3 is CASSPGGDTEAFF. DNA for the CDR3: TGTGCCAGCTCACCAGGAGGGGACACTGAAGCTTTCTTT.

The genes are TRBV10-3 and TRBJ1-6; 7 bases agree with TRBD1. The V and J ends lost 10 bases and 14 bases, in that order; junction bases with no gene match: 11. This CDR3 has 12 amino acids. Germline loops: CDR1 ENHRY, CDR2 SYGVKD. The CDR3 DNA reads as TGTGCCAGCAGCGTGGGACAGTCAACCCTCCACTTT. Translation gives CASSVGQSTLHF.

For this clonotype: This could be a read error, since a much larger clone is one nucleotide away. The chain carries TRBV27 and TRBJ2-1; D possibly corresponds to TRBD2 (5 bases). Trimming removed 1 base from V and 4 bases from J, with 11 bases in between. This CDR3 comprises 15 residues. Germline V gene data show CDR1 as MNHEY and CDR2 as SMNVEV (reference sequence). CDR3 sequence: CASSLYARGYNEQFF. In DNA, the CDR3 is TGTGCCAGCAGTTTATACGCGAGAGGGTACAATGAGCAGTTCTTC.

This clonotype was picked up many times. The chain couples TRBV12-3 or TRBV12-4 to TRBJ2-3; the D call may be TRBD1 or TRBD2 (5 bases each). V shed 2 bases and J shed 0 bases, with 9 bases lying between them. The CDR3 totals 15 residues. The DNA for the CDR3 is TGTGCCAGCAGTTTATCCGGGGCTAGCACAGATACGCAGTATTTT. Translated: CASSLSGASTDTQYF.

This clonotype turned up a few times. The chain links TRBV20-1 to TRBJ2-3, with 7 bases aligning to TRBD1. This CDR3 is 14 amino acids long. V lost 6 bases to trimming and J lost 5 bases; unmatched junction nucleotides: 11. The germline gives CDR1 DFQATT, CDR2 SNEGSKA (reference sequence). CDR3 protein: CSALKSGDRDTQYF. The CDR3 DNA is TGCAGTGCCCTCAAATCAGGGGACAGAGATACGCAGTATTTT.

This clonotype came up many times. The V gene is TRBV28, the J gene TRBJ2-1, with D unclear. The CDR3 covers 15 residues. Germline CDR1 and CDR2: MDHEN and SYDVKM. V was cut by 4 bases and J by 8 bases, with 18 bases left in between. The CDR3 region has the DNA TGTGCCAGCAGTTATATCAGAACCTTGGTCGATGAGCAGTTCTTC. This gives the protein CASSYIRTLVDEQFF.

V is TRBV30 and J is TRBJ2-1; 13 positions agree with TRBD2. CDR1 GTSNPN and CDR2 SVGIG come from the germline V gene (reference sequence). The CDR3 has 12 residues. The V gene end was trimmed by 5 bases and the J gene end by 10 bases; junction bases not matched to a gene: 2. In DNA, the CDR3 is TGTGCCTGGGGACTAGCGGGAGAAGAGCAGTTCTTC. It is translated as CAWGLAGEEQFF.

The chain carries TRBV12-3 or TRBV12-4 and TRBJ1-2; 9 bases match TRBD1. This CDR3 comprises 15 residues. V gave up 6 bases and J gave up 4 bases; unmatched junction bases: 9. The CDR3 reads CASRPTGGGSYGYTF. CDR3 bases: TGTGCCAGCAGACCTACAGGGGGCGGAAGCTATGGCTACACCTTC.

This clonotype was seen many times. The chain links TRBV5-5 to TRBJ2-7; TRBD1 aligns across 11 bases. CDR3 size: 14 residues. The junction had 4 bases not matched to a gene; V was cut back by 5 bases and J by 3 bases. CDR1 and CDR2 (germline): SGHKS, YYEKEE (reference sequence). The CDR3 sequence is CASRRDRGGYEQYF. The CDR3 coding sequence is TGTGCCAGCAGGAGGGACAGGGGGGGCTACGAGCAGTACTTC.

This clonotype turned up a few times. The chain combines TRBV18 with TRBJ2-1; 7 bases fit TRBD2. The J segment lost 9 bases and the V segment lost 6 bases, leaving 11 bases of the junction unmatched. This CDR3 spans 14 amino acids. From germline, CDR1 is KGHSH and CDR2 LQKENI. CDR3 region: CASSPSTSMGEQFF. In nucleotides, the CDR3 is TGTGCCAGCTCGCCTTCGACTAGCATGGGTGAGCAGTTCTTC. Supplemented by reference TRBV18 and TRBJ2-1, the full variable domain reads NAGVMQNPRHLVRRRGQEARLRCSPMKGHSHVYWYRQLPEEGLKFMVYLQKENIIDESGMPKERFSAEFPKEGPSILRIQQVVRGDSAAYFCASSPSTSMGEQFFGPGTRLTVL.